This T cell receptor beta chain was sequenced in a study of CD8 T cells in Susac syndrome. The study's findings and limits: The TCR sequencing and HLA analysis in the study involved a relatively small number of individuals, as the study acknowledged.

Germline CDR1 reads LGHDT; CDR2 reads YNNKEL (reference sequence). V shed 2 bases, J shed 6 bases, and the junction held 12 bases outside the gene matches. The CDR3 sequence is 17 residues long. When the RNA was reverse transcribed, random hexamers were used with an input of about 0.5 to 1 ug. TCRdb re-called the immunoSEQ multiplex PCR reads with MiXCR, one entry per CDR3 protein. In the table there are 130,000 to 150,000 distinct CDR3 sequences, 90% to 95% of which are singletons. Of note for this clonotype: Its cognate antigen is unknown.

This receptor was identified in a human donor in good health. What was sequenced was CD8+ T cells from PBMCs. The chain couples TRBV3-1 to TRBJ2-1; 8 bases map to TRBD2. CDR3: CASSQNSGGRYSNEQFF. The CDR3 nucleotides are TGTGCCAGCAGCCAAAATTCAGGCGGGAGGTACAGCAATGAGCAGTTCTTC.